These 3 T cell receptor beta chains originate from one sample sequenced in a study of T cell repertoires in cytomegalovirus infection. These TCRs' antigens remain unknown. TCRdb itself ran the reads through MiXCR, one entry per CDR3 protein. The data show approximately 300,000 distinct CDR3 sequences, with around a quarter seen just once and roughly 14% held by the top ten. The sequences come from cultured PBMCs, collected from culture after CMV antigen stimulation. Every receptor here comes from a human donor in good health (CMV status not recorded). Some clones in this sample may be carry-over from other donors' samples.

A few counts support this clonotype. J is TRBJ2-3 and V is TRBV11-3; D is uncertain. V lost 3 bases, J lost 6 bases, and 7 bases lay in between. The CDR3 is made up of 12 amino acids. Germline loops: CDR1 SGHNT, CDR2 YENEEA. The chain's CDR3 is CASSLGLDTQYF. CDR3 nucleotide sequence: TGTGCCAGCAGCTTGGGGTTGGATACGCAGTATTTT.

The sample holds many counts of this clonotype. This chain joins TRBV7-3 and TRBJ1-2; no clear D. The CDR3 spans 13 residues. V was trimmed by 2 bases and J by 8 bases, leaving 12 bases between them. The germline CDR1 and CDR2 sequences are SGHTA and FQGTGA. CDR3 DNA: TGTGCCAGCAGCTTACCCAGCGGCCTCGGCTACACCTTC. This translates into CASSLPSGLGYTF.

V gene TRBV27 combines with J gene TRBJ2-7, with 12 bases matching TRBD1. Germline lookup yields CDR1 MNHEY and CDR2 SMNVEV (reference sequence). The CDR3 spans 15 residues. The J segment lost 4 bases and the V segment lost 3 bases, leaving 4 bases of the junction unmatched. The CDR3 spells CASSLKGQGAYEQYF. The CDR3 nucleotides read TGTGCCAGCAGTTTGAAGGGACAGGGGGCTTACGAGCAGTACTTC.